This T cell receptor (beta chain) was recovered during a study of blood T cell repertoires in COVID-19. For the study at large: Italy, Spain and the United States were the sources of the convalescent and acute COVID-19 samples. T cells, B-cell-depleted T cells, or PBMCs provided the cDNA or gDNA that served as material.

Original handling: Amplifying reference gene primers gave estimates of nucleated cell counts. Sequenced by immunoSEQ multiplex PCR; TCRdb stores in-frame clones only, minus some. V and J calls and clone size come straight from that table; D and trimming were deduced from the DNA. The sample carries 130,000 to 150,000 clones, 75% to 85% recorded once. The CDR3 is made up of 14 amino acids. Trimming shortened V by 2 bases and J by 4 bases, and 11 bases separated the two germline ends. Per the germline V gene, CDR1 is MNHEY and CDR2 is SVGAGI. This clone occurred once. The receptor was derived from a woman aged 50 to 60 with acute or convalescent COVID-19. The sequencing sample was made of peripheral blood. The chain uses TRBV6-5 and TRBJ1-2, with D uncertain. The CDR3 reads CASSYKPGGYGYTF. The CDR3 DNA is TGTGCCAGCAGTTACAAGCCGGGAGGCTATGGCTACACCTTC.